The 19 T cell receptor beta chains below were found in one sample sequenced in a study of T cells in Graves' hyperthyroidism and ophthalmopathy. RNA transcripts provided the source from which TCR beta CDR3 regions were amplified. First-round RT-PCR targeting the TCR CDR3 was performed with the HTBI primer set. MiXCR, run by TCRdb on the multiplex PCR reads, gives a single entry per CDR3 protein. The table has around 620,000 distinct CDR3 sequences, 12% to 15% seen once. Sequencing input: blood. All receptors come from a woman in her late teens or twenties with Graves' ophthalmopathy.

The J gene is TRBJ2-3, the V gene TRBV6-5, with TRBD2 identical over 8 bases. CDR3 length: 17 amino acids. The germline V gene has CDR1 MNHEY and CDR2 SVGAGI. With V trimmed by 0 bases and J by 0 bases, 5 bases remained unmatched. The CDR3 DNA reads TGTGCCAGCAGTTACTCTCAGGCTAGCGGGAGCACAGATACGCAGTATTTT. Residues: CASSYSQASGSTDTQYF.

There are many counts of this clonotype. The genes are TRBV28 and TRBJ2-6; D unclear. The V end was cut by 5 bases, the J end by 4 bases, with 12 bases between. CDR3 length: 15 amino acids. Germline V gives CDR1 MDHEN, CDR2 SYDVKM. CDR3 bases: TGTGCCAGCAGTCCACCCCGGGTAGGGGCCAACGTCCTGACTTTC. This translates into CASSPPRVGANVLTF.

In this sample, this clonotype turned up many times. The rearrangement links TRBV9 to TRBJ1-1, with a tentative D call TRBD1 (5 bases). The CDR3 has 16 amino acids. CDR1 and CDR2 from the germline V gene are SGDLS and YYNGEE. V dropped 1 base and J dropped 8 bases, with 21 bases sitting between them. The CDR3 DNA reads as TGTGCCAGCAGCGTATCACCTAAGGGGAGAGGGTTAGAAGCTTTCTTT. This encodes CASSVSPKGRGLEAFF.

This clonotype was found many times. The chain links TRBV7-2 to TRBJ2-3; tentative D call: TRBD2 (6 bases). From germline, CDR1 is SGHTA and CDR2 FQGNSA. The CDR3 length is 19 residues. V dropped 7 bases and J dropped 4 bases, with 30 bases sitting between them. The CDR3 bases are TGTGCCAGCACCCTAATCCTCGACCCGAGCATGGAGGGTTCAGATACGCAGTATTTT. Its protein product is CASTLILDPSMEGSDTQYF.

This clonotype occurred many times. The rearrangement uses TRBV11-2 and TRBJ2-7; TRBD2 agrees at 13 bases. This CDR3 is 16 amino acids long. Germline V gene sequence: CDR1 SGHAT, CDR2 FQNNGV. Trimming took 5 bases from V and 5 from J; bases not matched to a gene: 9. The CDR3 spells CASSIWTSGSMNEQYF. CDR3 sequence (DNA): TGTGCCAGCAGCATTTGGACTAGCGGGAGTATGAACGAGCAGTACTTC.

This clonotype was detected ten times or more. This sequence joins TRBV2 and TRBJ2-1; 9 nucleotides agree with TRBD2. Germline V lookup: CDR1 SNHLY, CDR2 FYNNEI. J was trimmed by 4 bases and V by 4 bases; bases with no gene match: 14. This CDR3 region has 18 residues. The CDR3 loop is CASSGVLVTSGTYNEQFF. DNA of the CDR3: TGTGCCAGCAGTGGCGTCTTGGTGACTAGCGGCACTTACAATGAGCAGTTCTTC.

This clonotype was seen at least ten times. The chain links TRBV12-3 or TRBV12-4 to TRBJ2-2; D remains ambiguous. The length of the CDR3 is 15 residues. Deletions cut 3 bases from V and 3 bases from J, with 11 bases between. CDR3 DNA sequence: TGTGCCAGCAGTTTTCTAGAGCTATACACCGGGGAGCTGTTTTTT. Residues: CASSFLELYTGELFF.

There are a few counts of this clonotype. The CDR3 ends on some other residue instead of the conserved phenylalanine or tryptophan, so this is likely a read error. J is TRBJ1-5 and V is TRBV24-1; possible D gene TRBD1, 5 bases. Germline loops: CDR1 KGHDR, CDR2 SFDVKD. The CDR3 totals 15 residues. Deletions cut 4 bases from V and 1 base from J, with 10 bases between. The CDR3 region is CATSESGRSNQPQHL. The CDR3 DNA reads TGTGCCACCAGTGAATCAGGGCGAAGCAATCAGCCCCAGCATCTT.

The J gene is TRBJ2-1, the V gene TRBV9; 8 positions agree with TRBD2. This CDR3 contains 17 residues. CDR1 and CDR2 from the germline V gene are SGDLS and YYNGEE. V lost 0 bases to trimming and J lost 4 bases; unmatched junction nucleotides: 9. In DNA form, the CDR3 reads TGTGCCAGCAGCGTAGAGGGTAGCGGGAAGCCGTACAATGAGCAGTTCTTC. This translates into CASSVEGSGKPYNEQFF.

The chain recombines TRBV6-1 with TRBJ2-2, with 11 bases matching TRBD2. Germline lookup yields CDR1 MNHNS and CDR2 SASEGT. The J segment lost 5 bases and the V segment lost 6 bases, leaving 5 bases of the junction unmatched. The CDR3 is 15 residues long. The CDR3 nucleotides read TGTGCCAGCAGAGGGACTAGCGGAAAAACCGGGGAGCTGTTTTTT. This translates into CASRGTSGKTGELFF.

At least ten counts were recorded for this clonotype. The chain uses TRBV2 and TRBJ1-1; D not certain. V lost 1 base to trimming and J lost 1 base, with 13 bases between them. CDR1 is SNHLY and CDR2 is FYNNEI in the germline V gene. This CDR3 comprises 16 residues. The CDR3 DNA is TGTGCCAGCAGTGAAGGCCCCCGACGGAGGAACACTGAAGCTTTCTTT. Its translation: CASSEGPRRRNTEAFF.

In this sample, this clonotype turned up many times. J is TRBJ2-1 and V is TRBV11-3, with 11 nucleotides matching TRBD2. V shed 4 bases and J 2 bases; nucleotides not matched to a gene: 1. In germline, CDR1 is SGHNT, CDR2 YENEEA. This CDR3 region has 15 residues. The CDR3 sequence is CASSSSGRTYNEQFF. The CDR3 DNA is TGTGCCAGCAGCTCTAGCGGGAGGACCTACAATGAGCAGTTCTTC.

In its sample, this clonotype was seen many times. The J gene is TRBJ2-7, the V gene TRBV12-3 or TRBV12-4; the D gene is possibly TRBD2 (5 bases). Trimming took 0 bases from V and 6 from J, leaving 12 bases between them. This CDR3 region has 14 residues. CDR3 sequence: CASSLAAGVPEQYF. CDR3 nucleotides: TGTGCCAGCAGTTTAGCGGCCGGGGTCCCCGAGCAGTACTTC.

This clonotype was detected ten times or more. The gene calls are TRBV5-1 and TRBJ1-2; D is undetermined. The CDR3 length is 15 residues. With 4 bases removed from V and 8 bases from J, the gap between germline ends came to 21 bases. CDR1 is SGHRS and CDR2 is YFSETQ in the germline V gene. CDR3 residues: CASSESDGVGPGYTF. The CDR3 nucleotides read TGCGCCAGCAGCGAATCGGACGGCGTAGGACCAGGCTACACCTTC. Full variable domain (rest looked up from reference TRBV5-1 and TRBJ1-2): KAGVTQTPRYLIKTRGQQVTLSCSPISGHRSVSWYQQTPGQGLQFLFEYFSETQRNKGNFPGRFSGRQFSNSRSEMNVSTLELGDSALYLCASSESDGVGPGYTFGSGTRLTVV.

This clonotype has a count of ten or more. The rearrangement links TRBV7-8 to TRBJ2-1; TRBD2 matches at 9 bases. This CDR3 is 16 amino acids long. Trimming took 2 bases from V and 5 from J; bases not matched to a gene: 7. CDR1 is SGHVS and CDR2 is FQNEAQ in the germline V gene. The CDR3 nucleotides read TGTGCCAGCAGCTTACGGTCTAGCGGGATCAACAATGAGCAGTTCTTC. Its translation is CASSLRSSGINNEQFF.

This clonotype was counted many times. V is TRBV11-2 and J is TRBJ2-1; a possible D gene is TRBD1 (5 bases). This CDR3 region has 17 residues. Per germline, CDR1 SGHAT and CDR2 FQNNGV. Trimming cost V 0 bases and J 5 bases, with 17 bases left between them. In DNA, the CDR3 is TGTGCCAGCAGCTTAGATGGGGCCTTTTTGACTGACAATGAGCAGTTCTTC. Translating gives CASSLDGAFLTDNEQFF.

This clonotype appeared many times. In DNA form, the CDR3 reads TGTGCCAGCAGTTTCGCGACCGAGCAGTACTTC. This translates into CASSFATEQYF. This chain joins TRBV12-3 or TRBV12-4 and TRBJ2-7; D call uncertain. The CDR3 runs to 11 residues. V was shortened by 3 bases and J by 6 bases, with 6 bases between the two germline ends.

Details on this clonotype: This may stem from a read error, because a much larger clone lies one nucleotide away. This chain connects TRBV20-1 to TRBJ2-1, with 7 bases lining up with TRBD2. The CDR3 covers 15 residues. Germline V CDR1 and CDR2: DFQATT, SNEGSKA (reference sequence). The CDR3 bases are TGCAGTGCTAGAGGGGGGGGGTCTTCCTGCAATGAGCAGTTCTTC. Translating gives CSARGGGSSCNEQFF.

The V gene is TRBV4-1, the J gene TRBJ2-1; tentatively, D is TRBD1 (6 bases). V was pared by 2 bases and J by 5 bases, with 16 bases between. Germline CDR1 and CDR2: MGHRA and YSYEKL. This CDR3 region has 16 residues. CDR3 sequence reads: CASSQTFQGWDNEQFF. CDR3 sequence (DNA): TGCGCCAGCAGCCAAACTTTCCAGGGGTGGGACAATGAGCAGTTCTTC.